The rows below give T cell receptor beta chains drawn from one sample of a study of tumor-infiltrating lymphocytes in primary liver carcinoma. TCRdb re-called the multiplex PCR reads through MiXCR, storing one row per CDR3 protein. This sample has fewer than 350,000 distinct CDR3 sequences, with 55% to 65% found just once. Sequenced input: peripheral blood. The receptor set was obtained from a man in his forties with primary liver carcinoma and hepatitis B virus infection. Each CDR3 is given without its conserved first and last residue. The D gene is left open where the match is weak.

TRBV6-2/TRBV6-3	NA	TRBJ2-7	ASSYYSSYEQY
TRBV5-4	TRBD2	TRBJ2-5	ASSLGGLGGQETQY
TRBV5-4	NA	TRBJ1-6	ASSLVLGDYSPLH
TRBV7-9	TRBD2	TRBJ2-7	ASSWAGDEQY
TRBV6-5	NA	TRBJ1-5	ASSPRRISNQPQH
TRBV5-4	NA	TRBJ2-1	TSSSEGLHNEQF
TRBV6-1	NA	TRBJ2-7	ASSVGLSYEQY
TRBV6-2/TRBV6-3	NA	TRBJ1-1	ASSSGGRRTEAF
TRBV28	NA	TRBJ1-1	ASSLLGSLNTEAF
TRBV29-1	TRBD1	TRBJ2-1	SVEAMTGVSNEQF
TRBV7-2	TRBD2	TRBJ2-6	ASSLAWGGSGANVLT
TRBV5-6	NA	TRBJ2-2	ASSNKTDSNTGKLF
TRBV6-5	TRBD2	TRBJ2-3	AGNPGLAGTDTHY
TRBV25-1	TRBD1	TRBJ1-5	ASITRETGSQPQH
TRBV4-1	NA	TRBJ1-1	ASSLLTGAGAF